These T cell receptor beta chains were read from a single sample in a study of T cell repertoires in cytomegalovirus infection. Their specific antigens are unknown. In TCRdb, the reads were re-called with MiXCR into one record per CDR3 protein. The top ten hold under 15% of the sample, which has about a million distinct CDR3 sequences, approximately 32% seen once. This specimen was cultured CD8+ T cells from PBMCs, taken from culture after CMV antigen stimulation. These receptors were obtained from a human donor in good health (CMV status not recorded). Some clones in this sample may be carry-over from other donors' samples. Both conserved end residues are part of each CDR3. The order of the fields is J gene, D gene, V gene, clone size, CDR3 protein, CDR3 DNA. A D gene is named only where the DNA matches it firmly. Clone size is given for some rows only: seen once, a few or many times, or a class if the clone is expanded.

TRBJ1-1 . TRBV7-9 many CASSLVGGANSAEAFF TGTGCCAGCAGCTTGGTAGGGGGGGCGAACAGCGCTGAAGCTTTCTTT
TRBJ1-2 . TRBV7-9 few CASAPREGSYGYTF TGTGCCAGCGCGCCGCGGGAGGGCTCCTATGGCTACACCTTC
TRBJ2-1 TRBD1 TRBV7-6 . CASSGGQGYTNEQFF TGTGCCAGCAGCGGCGGACAGGGCTATACCAATGAGCAGTTCTTC
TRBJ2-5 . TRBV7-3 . CASSPHHIGETQYF TGTGCCAGCAGCCCCCACCACATCGGCGAGACCCAGTACTTC
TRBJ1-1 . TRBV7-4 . CASSPPGGTNTEAFF TGTGCCAGCAGCCCGCCGGGAGGGACAAACACTGAAGCTTTCTTT
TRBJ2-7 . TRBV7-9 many CASSLGVWEYF TGTGCCAGCAGCTTAGGAGTTTGGGAGTACTTC
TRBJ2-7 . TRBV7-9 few CASSLDVTGVTYEQYF TGTGCCAGCAGCTTAGATGTGACAGGCGTAACCTACGAGCAGTACTTC
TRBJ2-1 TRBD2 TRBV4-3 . CASSYSGGVSNEQFF TGCGCCAGCAGCTATAGCGGGGGGGTGTCCAATGAGCAGTTCTTC
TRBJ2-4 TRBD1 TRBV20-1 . CSASIPDRRYLAKNIQYF TGCAGTGCTTCAATCCCGGACAGGCGTTACTTAGCCAAAAACATTCAGTACTTC
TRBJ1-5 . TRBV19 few CASTLLVVDYQPQHF TGTGCCAGTACCCTGCTGGTGGTGGATTATCAGCCCCAGCATTTT
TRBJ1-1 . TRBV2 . CASSPVAAGEAFF TGTGCCAGCAGTCCCGTAGCCGCAGGCGAAGCTTTCTTT
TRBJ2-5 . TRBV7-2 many CASSSDPGNQYF TGTGCCAGCAGCTCGGACCCTGGGAACCAGTACTTC
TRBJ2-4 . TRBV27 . CASSVLQYF TGTGCCAGCAGCGTCCTTCAGTACTTC
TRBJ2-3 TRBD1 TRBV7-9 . CASIGGLTPYTQYF TGTGCCAGCATAGGGGGCCTCACCCCTTATACGCAGTATTTT
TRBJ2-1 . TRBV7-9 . CASSATGLLGNNEQFF TGTGCCAGCAGCGCAACAGGGCTGTTGGGTAACAATGAGCAGTTCTTC
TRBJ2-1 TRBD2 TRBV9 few CASSPRSGTSGGSYNEQFF TGTGCCAGCAGCCCGCGCTCCGGGACTAGCGGGGGGTCTTACAATGAGCAGTTCTTC
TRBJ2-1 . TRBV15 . CATSGQSSYNEQFF TGTGCCACCAGCGGCCAGAGCTCCTACAATGAGCAGTTCTTC
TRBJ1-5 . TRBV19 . CASGHVRQISIQPQHF TGTGCCAGTGGACACGTTCGACAGATCAGCATTCAGCCCCAGCATTTT
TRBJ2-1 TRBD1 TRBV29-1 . CSVEDDGTGAYNEQFF TGCAGCGTTGAAGATGACGGGACAGGAGCCTACAATGAGCAGTTCTTC
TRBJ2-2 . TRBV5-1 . CAGSYADSYTGELFF TGCGCCGGCAGCTACGCGGACAGCTACACCGGGGAGCTGTTTTTT
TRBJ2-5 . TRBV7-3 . CASSVGQTETQYF TGTGCCAGCAGCGTAGGACAAACGGAGACCCAGTACTTC
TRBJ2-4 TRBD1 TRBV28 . CASSLGQKSDIQYF TGTGCCAGCAGTTTGGGACAGAAATCGGACATTCAGTACTTC